The rows below give T cell receptor beta chains drawn from one sample of a study of T cell changes during pregnancy in multiple sclerosis. The table came from immunoSEQ multiplex PCR; TCRdb's copy has only in-frame clones and leaves some out. This sample has some 37,000 clones; around 90% occur once, and the top ten carry 0.5% to 0.65%. Material: CD4+ T cells from peripheral blood mononuclear cells, obtained in the first trimester of pregnancy. The receptors derive from a female donor with multiple sclerosis, enrolled in a pregnancy study. CDR3s include the opening cysteine and the closing phenylalanine or tryptophan. The order of the fields is CDR3 protein, V gene, CDR3 length.

CSVLLAGRTDTQYF,TRBV29-1,14
CASSMTLNTGELFF,TRBV6-4,14
CASSLAGGPEETQYF,TRBV7-6,15
CASSMSGGQGNYGYTF,TRBV19,16
CASSRDRGVPYEQYF,TRBV5-1,15
CASSAGNGRAERNTIYF,TRBV7-3,17
CASSLAAGRQSTEAFF,TRBV5-1,16
CASSPQGNHNQPQHF,TRBV7-2,15
CASSDMRENTQYF,TRBV10-1,13
CASSPRTGESPLHF,TRBV18,14
CASSIGQLDNEKLFF,TRBV19,15